These 23 T cell receptor beta chains were all obtained from the same sample, sequenced in a study of cytotoxic CD8 clonotypes in ibrutinib-treated CLL. Libraries were prepared by immunoSEQ multiplex PCR; TCRdb keeps only in-frame clonotypes and omits some of them. The sample holds about 140,000 clones, 85% to 95% seen once. This sample comprised PBMCs, obtained after 12 months of ibrutinib treatment. The receptors shown here come from a human donor with chronic lymphocytic leukemia.

The CDR3 sequence is CASSRTGIYEQYF. In nucleotides, the CDR3 is TGTGCCAGCAGCCGGACAGGGATCTACGAGCAGTACTTC. V gene TRBV11-3 combines with J gene TRBJ2-7; 8 nucleotides agree with TRBD1. V dropped 5 bases and J dropped 3; count of bases not matched to a gene: 3. The CDR3 runs 13 residues. CDR1 and CDR2 (germline): SGHNT, YENEEA.

The chain recombines TRBV2 with TRBJ2-7, with 8 bases that match TRBD2. The CDR3 contains 13 residues. CDR1 and CDR2 from the germline V gene are SNHLY and FYNNEI. The J segment lost 7 bases and the V segment lost 6 bases, leaving 8 bases of the junction unmatched. As DNA, the CDR3 is TGTGCCAGCAGCGGGAGGGCCCTGGAAGAGCAGTACTTC. Translating it yields CASSGRALEEQYF.

This chain connects TRBV4-1 to TRBJ2-7; a weak D match, TRBD1 (5 bases). Germline V lookup: CDR1 MGHRA, CDR2 YSYEKL. V lost 0 bases and J 2 bases, leaving 14 bases between the germline ends. This CDR3 comprises 16 residues. The CDR3 here is CASSQEIWGGAYEQYF. CDR3 bases: TGCGCCAGCAGCCAAGAGATCTGGGGCGGAGCCTACGAGCAGTACTTC.

This chain joins TRBV19 and TRBJ2-5, with 10 positions matching TRBD2. Unmatched junction bases numbered 4, after V lost 6 bases and J lost 0 bases. Germline-derived CDR1 and CDR2 are LNHDA and SQIVND (reference sequence). There are 15 residues in the CDR3. The CDR3 protein is CASRGTSAYQETQYF. The CDR3 DNA follows: TGTGCCAGTAGGGGGACTAGCGCTTACCAAGAGACCCAGTACTTC.

DNA of the CDR3: TGTGCCAGCAGCTTAAGGGCAGGGAAAGAGACCCAGTACTTC. As protein: CASSLRAGKETQYF. This rearrangement joins TRBV11-2 to TRBJ2-5; the D gene is possibly TRBD1 (5 bases). In germline, CDR1 is SGHAT, CDR2 FQNNGV. The CDR3 has 14 residues. The ends were cut back, 2 bases at V and 3 bases at J, with 10 bases in the middle. Full variable domain (rest looked up from reference TRBV11-2 and TRBJ2-5): EAGVAQSPRYKIIEKRQSVAFWCNPISGHATLYWYQQILGQGPKLLIQFQNNGVVDDSQLPKDRFSAERLKGVDSTLKIQPAKLEDSAVYLCASSLRAGKETQYFGPGTRLLVL.

The chain has TRBV19 and TRBJ2-7; D not certain. V lost 5 bases, J lost 1 base, and 9 bases lay in between. The CDR3 spans 13 residues. The germline V gene has CDR1 LNHDA and CDR2 SQIVND (reference sequence). CDR3 DNA sequence: TGTGCCAGTAGTCAGAAGGGATCCTACGAGCAGTACTTC. Translation gives CASSQKGSYEQYF.

The chain employs TRBV19 and TRBJ1-2, with D maybe TRBD1 (5 bases). In germline, CDR1 is LNHDA, CDR2 SQIVND (reference sequence). V gave up 9 bases and J gave up 4 bases, with 21 bases separating them. This CDR3 comprises 15 residues. CDR3 coding DNA: TGTGCCAGGACCTCGTGGGGGTGGGAGTTCTATGGCTACACCTTC. Encoded protein: CARTSWGWEFYGYTF. Full variable domain (remainder filled in from reference TRBV19 and TRBJ1-2): DGGITQSPKYLFRKEGQNVTLSCEQNLNHDAMYWYRQDPGQGLRLIYYSQIVNDFQKGDIAEGYSVSREKKESFPLTVTSAQKNPTAFYLCARTSWGWEFYGYTFGSGTRLTVV.

The chain links TRBV4-1 to TRBJ1-2; 8 bases are a match to TRBD1. CDR1 is MGHRA, CDR2 YSYEKL, per germline. The CDR3 spans 14 residues. The V and J ends lost 1 base and 8 bases, in that order; junction bases with no gene match: 6. The CDR3 is CASSQGTGLGGYTF. The CDR3 DNA reads as TGCGCCAGCAGCCAAGGGACAGGGTTAGGCGGCTACACCTTC.

The chain is built from TRBV5-6 and TRBJ2-1; 13 nucleotides agree with TRBD2. The CDR3 sequence is 18 residues long. The germline gives CDR1 SGHDT, CDR2 YYEEEE. V was pared by 3 bases and J by 3 bases, with 9 bases of the junction left unmatched. The CDR3 loop is CASSSGLAGSTGYNEQFF. The CDR3 region has the DNA TGTGCCAGCAGCTCGGGACTAGCGGGATCAACGGGCTACAATGAGCAGTTCTTC.

The rearrangement uses TRBV11-1 and TRBJ2-3; 7 positions agree with TRBD1. Germline V gives CDR1 SGHAT, CDR2 FQDESV (reference sequence). The CDR3 has 16 residues. Germline trimming cut 5 bases from V and 4 bases from J; bases unmatched to any gene: 12. As DNA, the CDR3 is TGTGCCAGCAGCGCTTGGGACAGCCTCCAACCAGATACGCAGTATTTT. It codes for CASSAWDSLQPDTQYF. Full variable domain (outside the CDR3, taken from reference TRBV11-1 and TRBJ2-3): EAEVAQSPRYKITEKSQAVAFWCDPISGHATLYWYRQILGQGPELLVQFQDESVVDDSQLPKDRFSAERLKGVDSTLKIQPAELGDSAMYLCASSAWDSLQPDTQYFGPGTRLTVL.

V is TRBV2 and J is TRBJ1-4; D unclear. The length of the CDR3 is 13 residues. V gave up 6 bases and J gave up 11 bases, with 16 bases separating them. Germline V gene sequence: CDR1 SNHLY, CDR2 FYNNEI. The CDR3 spells CASRVDPQFKLFF. CDR3 nucleotides: TGTGCCAGCAGAGTCGATCCACAGTTTAAACTGTTTTTT.

The genes are TRBV19 and TRBJ2-7; tentatively, D is TRBD1 or TRBD2 (5 bases each). Trimming removed 6 bases from V and 7 bases from J, with 16 bases in between. Germline V CDR1 and CDR2: LNHDA, SQIVND (reference sequence). The length of the CDR3 is 13 residues. For the CDR3, the DNA is TGTGCCAGTAGCCCTCGGGGCCCTTGGGAGCAGTACTTC. This codes for CASSPRGPWEQYF. The whole variable domain, remainder taken from reference TRBV19 and TRBJ2-7, is DGGITQSPKYLFRKEGQNVTLSCEQNLNHDAMYWYRQDPGQGLRLIYYSQIVNDFQKGDIAEGYSVSREKKESFPLTVTSAQKNPTAFYLCASSPRGPWEQYFGPGTRLTVT.

This rearrangement joins TRBV2 to TRBJ2-5; D is unresolved. The germline gives CDR1 SNHLY, CDR2 FYNNEI. Trimming removed 3 bases from V and 3 bases from J, with 8 bases in between. The CDR3 totals 13 residues. The DNA for the CDR3 is TGTGCCAGCAGTGATAACTACGAAGAGACCCAGTACTTC. Translated, it gives CASSDNYEETQYF.

The gene calls are TRBV7-9 and TRBJ2-1; 10 nucleotides align to TRBD2. Germline-derived CDR1 and CDR2 are SEHNR and FQNEAQ (reference sequence). There are 18 residues in the CDR3. Unmatched junction bases numbered 16, after V lost 5 bases and J lost 6 bases. CDR3 bases: TGTGCCAGCAGCAGGGCAATAATCGGACTAGCGGCTGGCAATGAGCAGTTCTTC. It specifies CASSRAIIGLAAGNEQFF. The variable domain in full, completed from reference TRBV7-9 and TRBJ2-1, reads DTGVSQNPRHKITKRGQNVTFRCDPISEHNRLYWYRQTLGQGPEFLTYFQNEAQLEKSRLLSDRFSAERPKGSFSTLEIQRTEQGDSAMYLCASSRAIIGLAAGNEQFFGPGTRLTVL.

This chain uses TRBV10-1 with TRBJ2-1; TRBD2 agrees at 8 bases. Germline V gene lookup returns CDR1 WNHNN and CDR2 SYGVQD (reference sequence). The ends lost 8 bases at V and 3 bases at J; junction bases unmatched: 12. The CDR3 is 16 amino acids. The CDR3 sequence: CASSQRSLAGYNEQFF. Written as DNA, the CDR3 is TGCGCCAGCTCCCAGAGGAGTCTAGCGGGCTACAATGAGCAGTTCTTC.

The genes are TRBV4-1 and TRBJ1-5; a weak D match, TRBD1 (5 bases). The germline gives CDR1 MGHRA, CDR2 YSYEKL. V shed 0 bases and J shed 3 bases, with 18 bases lying between them. The CDR3 loop spans 18 amino acids. CDR3 DNA sequence: TGCGCCAGCAGCCAAGATCACGGGGGACGACGCATCAATCAGCCCCAGCATTTT. Protein product: CASSQDHGGRRINQPQHF.

This clone occurred many times. The chain recombines TRBV9 with TRBJ2-6, with D tentatively TRBD2 (5 bases). V was trimmed by 8 bases and J by 1 base, leaving 16 bases between them. The CDR3 is made up of 16 amino acids. From germline, CDR1 is SGDLS and CDR2 YYNGEE. In nucleotides, the CDR3 is TGTGCCAGTTCCACTTCTAGGAGGTCTGGGGCCAACGTCCTGACTTTC. This encodes CASSTSRRSGANVLTF. The variable domain in full, with the rest retrieved from reference TRBV9 and TRBJ2-6, is DSGVTQTPKHLITATGQRVTLRCSPRSGDLSVYWYQQSLDQGLQFLIQYYNGEERAKGNILERFSAQQFPDLHSELNLSSLELGDSALYFCASSTSRRSGANVLTFGAGSRLTVL.

The V gene is TRBV9, the J gene TRBJ2-6; no definite D call. Germline V gene data show CDR1 as SGDLS and CDR2 as YYNGEE. This CDR3 region has 14 residues. Trimming removed 2 bases at V and 2 bases at J, with 5 bases between. The CDR3 bases are TGTGCCAGCAGCGTTATGACTGGGGCCAACGTCCTGACTTTC. This codes for CASSVMTGANVLTF.

This chain joins TRBV5-1 and TRBJ1-1, with D tentatively TRBD1 (5 bases). Germline loops: CDR1 SGHRS, CDR2 YFSETQ. There are 15 residues in the CDR3. V dropped 1 base and J dropped 2 bases, with 12 bases sitting between them. CDR3 in DNA: TGCGCCAGCAGCTTGCGGCCAGGGTCCAACACTGAAGCTTTCTTT. Its translation: CASSLRPGSNTEAFF.

V usage is TRBV7-2 and J usage is TRBJ1-4; TRBD1 matches at 7 bases. The J segment lost 5 bases and the V segment lost 4 bases, leaving 7 bases of the junction unmatched. The length of the CDR3 is 15 residues. The germline V gene has CDR1 SGHTA and CDR2 FQGNSA. The CDR3 protein is CASSYRDSINEKLFF. The CDR3 nucleotides read TGTGCCAGCAGCTACAGGGACAGTATAAATGAAAAACTGTTTTTT.

This clone occurred once. The chain employs TRBV18 and TRBJ2-7; 12 bases fit TRBD2. Germline CDR1 reads KGHSH; CDR2 reads LQKENI. Losses at the gene ends were 3 bases for V and 6 bases for J; bases not matched to a gene: 6. CDR3 length equals 15 residues. The CDR3 bases are TGTGCCAGCTCACCGTCACTAGCGGGAGGCTCCGAGCAGTACTTC. Translated: CASSPSLAGGSEQYF.

This chain connects TRBV6-1 to TRBJ2-7; no clear D gene. From germline, CDR1 is MNHNS and CDR2 SASEGT. The CDR3 spans 14 residues. Trimming shortened V by 0 bases and J by 5 bases, and 11 bases separated the two germline ends. Written as DNA, the CDR3 is TGTGCCAGCAGTGAAGCAAGCAGGCTCCACGAGCAGTACTTC. It translates to CASSEASRLHEQYF.

This chain joins TRBV5-4 and TRBJ2-1; 11 positions match TRBD2. V lost 0 bases to trimming and J lost 7 bases; unmatched junction nucleotides: 6. The CDR3 runs 16 residues. Germline V gene lookup returns CDR1 SGHNT and CDR2 YYREEE (reference sequence). The CDR3 sequence is CASSLELAGDLNEQFF. For the CDR3, the DNA is TGTGCCAGCAGCTTGGAACTAGCGGGAGATTTGAATGAGCAGTTCTTC.